This T cell receptor (beta chain) was sequenced for a study of cytomegalovirus exposure and HLA in healthy donors. Researchers ran the PCR with 60 Vbeta and 13 Jbeta primers. Profiling relied on immunoSEQ multiplex PCR, and the TCRdb table lists in-frame clones only, not all of them. The repertoire includes 150,000 or so clones, 60% to 80% of them detected once, and over 12% sits in the top ten. CDR3 length: 16 amino acids. V was shortened by 3 bases and J by 1 base, with 15 bases between the two germline ends. CDR1 is LGHNA, CDR2 YNFKEQ, per germline. Sequenced material: PBMCs. This clonotype was sampled from a man aged 50 to 60 in good health and CMV-seropositive. J is TRBJ1-1 and V is TRBV4-2, with D possibly being TRBD1 (5 bases). CDR3 sequence reads: CASSHGLGQGNTEAFF. The CDR3 coding sequence is TGTGCCAGCAGCCATGGGTTGGGGCAGGGGAACACTGAAGCTTTCTTT.